This TCR beta chain was retrieved from a study of T cells after yellow fever vaccination. This clonotype was counted ten times or more. TCRdb re-called the 5' RACE reads through MiXCR, storing one row per CDR3 protein. The repertoire holds 500,000 to 650,000 distinct CDR3 sequences, with approximately 13% as singletons. Germline trimming cut 6 bases from V and 4 bases from J; bases unmatched to any gene: 8. The germline CDR1 and CDR2 sequences are DFQATT and SNEGSKA (reference sequence). The length of the CDR3 is 14 residues. Sequencing was performed on PBMCs, taken on the day of the yellow fever booster vaccination. The clonotype comes from a man younger than 45 who received the YFV17D yellow fever vaccine. The chain carries TRBV20-1 and TRBJ2-7, with TRBD2 matching over 11 bases. CDR3 in DNA: TGCAGTGCCACCGGGACTAGCGGAAAATACGAGCAGTACTTC. Translated: CSATGTSGKYEQYF.